The entry that follows covers one TCR beta chain sequence. Antigen specificity is unknown. In each sample, at least 7 million PBMCs were isolated. This specimen comes from a study of blood T cells in healthy people across ages. For the second PCR, which ran for roughly 6 to 12 cycles, a sample-barcoded 5' primer and a J-beta primer mix were used. Using its own MiXCR run on the 5' RACE reads, TCRdb lists one record per CDR3 protein. Here the sample spans 1.8 million or so distinct CDR3 sequences, roughly two fifths being singletons. There are 12 residues in the CDR3. Germline values: CDR1 DFQATT, CDR2 SNEGSKA (reference sequence). Trimming took 5 bases from V and 6 from J, leaving 12 bases between them. Findings and limits, study-wide: The study lacked donor CMV status, which possibly confounded expanded clonotype changes.

The receptor comes from a human donor in good health. This rearrangement joins TRBV20-1 to TRBJ2-3; the D gene is possibly TRBD1 (6 bases). Sequenced material: blood. The CDR3 spells CSAPSQGDTQYF. CDR3 nucleotides: TGCAGTGCTCCTTCCCAGGGGGATACGCAGTATTTT.